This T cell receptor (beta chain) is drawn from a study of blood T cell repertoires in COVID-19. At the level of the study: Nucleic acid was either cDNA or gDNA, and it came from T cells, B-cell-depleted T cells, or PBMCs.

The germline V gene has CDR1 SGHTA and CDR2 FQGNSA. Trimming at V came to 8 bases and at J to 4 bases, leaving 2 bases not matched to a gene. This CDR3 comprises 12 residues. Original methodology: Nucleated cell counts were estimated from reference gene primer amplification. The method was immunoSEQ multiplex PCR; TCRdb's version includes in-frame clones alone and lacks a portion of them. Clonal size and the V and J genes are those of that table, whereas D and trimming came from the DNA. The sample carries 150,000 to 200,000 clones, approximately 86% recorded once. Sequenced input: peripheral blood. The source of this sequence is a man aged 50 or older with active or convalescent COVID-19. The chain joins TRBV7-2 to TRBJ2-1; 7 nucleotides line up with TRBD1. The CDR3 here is CASGDSYNEQFF. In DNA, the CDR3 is TGTGCCAGCGGGGACAGTTACAATGAGCAGTTCTTC.